This record looks at one T cell receptor (beta chain) sequence and its context. Its antigen is unidentified. The entry originates in a study of radiation and T cells in renal cell carcinoma. Study details: Nephrectomy followed 15 Gy stereotactic body radiation by 4 weeks.

Time point of the sample: baseline pretreatment blood. Treatment in this sample: 15 Gy SBRT to primary tumor, nephrectomy 4 weeks later. Blood was sampled at baseline, 2 weeks and 4 weeks after SBRT. The study's findings and limits: Top tumor clonotypes rose in blood 2 weeks post-radiation, then contracted. Pretreatment tumor biopsies were lacking, so baseline clonotypes are unknown.

V trimming: 3 bases; J trimming: 0 bases; junction bases outside the gene matches: 9. The CDR3 length is 18 residues. CDR1 and CDR2 (germline): MNHEY, SMNVEV (reference sequence). Libraries were prepared by immunoSEQ multiplex PCR; TCRdb keeps only in-frame clonotypes and omits some of them. The top ten hold roughly a third of the sample, which has about 50,000 clones, 75% to 85% seen once. The material was blood, obtained from a patient whose treatment included radiotherapy and nephrectomy. J is TRBJ2-4 and V is TRBV27, with TRBD2 matching 9 bases. This TCR was recovered from a woman between 65 and 79 years old with renal cell carcinoma. The CDR3 DNA reads as TGTGCCAGCAGTTTTCGTGGAGGCGGGGGGGTAGCCAAAAACATTCAGTACTTC. Translated, it gives CASSFRGGGGVAKNIQYF.